This T cell receptor (beta chain) was sequenced in a study of early T cells in non-severe SARS-CoV-2 infection. Background on the study: Unsorted whole blood bulk RNA was sequenced, with unpaired chains. Points from the study as a whole: Clonotype matching in VDJdb favored anti-spike CD8 responses and did not capture private and CD4 specificities.

This clonotype has a count of ten or more. Its cognate antigen is unknown. cDNA molecules, individually, were tagged with unique molecular identifiers. Via MiXCR, TCRdb re-called the 5' RACE reads, giving one row per CDR3 protein. In the table there are approximately 70,000 distinct CDR3 sequences, over 9.5% of which are singletons. Trimming took off 3 bases at V and 1 base at J, with 10 bases between the two ends. This CDR3 comprises 14 residues. The specimen sequenced was whole blood. The sequence was obtained from an adult who was a healthcare worker with PCR-confirmed SARS-CoV-2 infection or an uninfected control (not recorded which). The V call is TRBV12-3 or TRBV12-4, the J call TRBJ2-7, with D hard to call. CDR3 residues: CASSFRHGSYEQYF. CDR3 coding DNA: TGTGCCAGCAGTTTCCGACATGGTTCCTACGAGCAGTACTTC.